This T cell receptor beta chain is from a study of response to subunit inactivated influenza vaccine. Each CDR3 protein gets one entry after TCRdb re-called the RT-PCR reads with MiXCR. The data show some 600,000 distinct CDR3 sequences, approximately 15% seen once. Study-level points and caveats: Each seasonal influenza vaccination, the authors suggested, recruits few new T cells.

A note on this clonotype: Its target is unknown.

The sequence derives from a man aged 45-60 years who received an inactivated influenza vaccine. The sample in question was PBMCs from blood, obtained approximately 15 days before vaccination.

CDR3: CASSQDLQVGDTQYF. Here the CDR3 DNA reads TGTGCCAGCAGCCAAGATCTGCAGGTTGGAGATACGCAGTATTTT. The chain combines TRBV4-2 with TRBJ2-3; D gene ambiguous. This CDR3 comprises 15 residues. CDR1 and CDR2 from the germline V gene are LGHNA and YNFKEQ. V was clipped by 0 bases and J by 5 bases, with 12 bases between them.